The clone carrying this TCR beta chain was found many times. Trimming stripped 8 bases from V and 5 bases from J, with 12 bases between. The CDR3 length is 12 residues. Germline assignment: CDR1 MNHNS and CDR2 SASEGT. Time point denoted: persistent/refractory GD, antithyroid drugs over 5 years with positive TRAb. Making the TCR library involved RNA that had been extracted from PBMCs. CDR3-region Arm-PCR and iRepertoire HTBI primers produced the TCR beta libraries. TCRdb passed the multiplex PCR reads through MiXCR, listing each CDR3 protein once. The data contain 350,000 to 500,000 distinct CDR3 sequences, approximately 22% of them singletons. The data originate from a study of regulatory T cells in long-lasting Graves disease.

The chain couples TRBV6-1 to TRBJ1-2, with TRBD1 as a possible D gene (5 bases). Here the sequenced sample was peripheral blood mononuclear cells (PBMCs), taken when the disease was refractory, from a patient treated with antithyroid drugs. The TCR comes from a female donor with Graves disease. The CDR3 is CASRRGWYGYTF. CDR3 DNA sequence: TGTGCCAGCCGGAGGGGATGGTATGGCTACACCTTC.